This record concerns one TCR beta chain sequence. Trimming took off 0 bases at V and 2 bases at J, with 15 bases between the two ends. The CDR3 totals 17 residues. Germline CDR1 is MNHEY and CDR2 is SVGAGI. This sample is part of a study of CD8 T cells in Susac syndrome. Study-wide background: Sequenced Susac syndrome patients included about six with clinically active disease and fewer than 10 in remission.

With random hexamers, roughly 0.45 to 1 ug RNA was reverse transcribed. Each CDR3 protein gets one entry after TCRdb re-called the immunoSEQ multiplex PCR reads with MiXCR. Of roughly 200,000 distinct CDR3 sequences in the sample, 90% to 95% are singletons; the top ten hold approximately 0.09%. Sequenced input: CD4+ T cells from PBMCs. The chain has TRBV6-5 and TRBJ2-3; possibly TRBD1 for D (5 bases). The TCR originated in a human donor with Susac syndrome. For the CDR3, the DNA is TGTGCCAGCAGTTACTCGATGCAGGGCTCTTTCACAGATACGCAGTATTTT. Its protein is CASSYSMQGSFTDTQYF.